The rows below give T cell receptor beta chains drawn from one sample of a study of technical replicates of blood from a handful of donors. Using immunoSEQ multiplex PCR, the repertoire was profiled, and TCRdb retains in-frame clones only, with some absent. The repertoire holds around 58,000 clones, with around 87% as singletons. The specimen sequenced was PBMCs. Every receptor here comes from a human donor in good health. Some clones in this sample may be carry-over from other donors' samples. CDR3s include the opening cysteine and the closing phenylalanine or tryptophan. The D gene is left open where the match is weak. The size entry is marked missing in some rows and otherwise reads once, few, many or a size class.

TRBD2	.	TRBJ2-3	TRBV4-2	16	CASSPTGLESTDTQYF	TGTGCCAGCAGCCCAACCGGACTAGAAAGCACAGATACGCAGTATTTT
TRBD1	.	TRBJ2-7	TRBV7-6	15	CASSPRDRGPYEQYF	TGTGCCAGCAGCCCGAGGGACAGGGGCCCCTACGAGCAGTACTTC
.	once	TRBJ2-3	TRBV5-6	15	CASSRPRFRADTQYF	TGTGCCAGCAGTCGGCCTCGGTTTCGGGCAGATACGCAGTATTTT
.	.	TRBJ1-2	TRBV11-2	13	CASSLGRAYGYTF	TGTGCCAGCAGCTTAGGGAGGGCCTATGGCTACACCTTC
.	.	TRBJ2-5	TRBV7-9	14	CASSSRLERETQYF	TGTGCCAGCAGCTCACGACTAGAGCGAGAGACCCAGTACTTC
.	once	TRBJ2-2	TRBV30	13	CACPKPNTGELFF	TGTGCCTGCCCGAAGCCGAACACCGGGGAGCTGTTTTTT
TRBD2	.	TRBJ2-2	TRBV7-2	18	CASSLALLAGGLTGELFF	TGTGCCAGCAGCTTAGCGTTGTTAGCGGGGGGCCTCACCGGGGAGCTGTTTTTT
TRBD2	.	TRBJ2-1	TRBV4-3	15	CASSQDRTPGGEQFF	TGCGCCAGCAGCCAAGACCGGACCCCGGGGGGTGAGCAGTTCTTC
.	.	TRBJ2-1	TRBV21-1	17	CASSLNRGLARYNEQFF	TGTGCCAGCAGCTTAAATAGAGGACTAGCGCGATACAATGAGCAGTTCTTC
.	.	TRBJ1-2	TRBV29-1	13	CSVPAAGTGGYTF	TGCAGCGTACCAGCTGCGGGGACGGGGGGCTACACCTTC
.	.	TRBJ1-1	TRBV7-2	13	CASSFRLNTEAFF	TGTGCCAGCAGCTTCCGGTTGAACACTGAAGCTTTCTTT
TRBD1	.	TRBJ1-4	TRBV7-2	15	CASSQGQGWDEKLFF	TGTGCCAGCAGCCAGGGACAGGGCTGGGATGAAAAACTGTTTTTT
TRBD2	once	TRBJ2-2	TRBV19	16	CASSILAGANTGELFF	TGTGCCAGTAGTATACTAGCGGGGGCGAACACCGGGGAGCTGTTTTTT
.	.	TRBJ1-1	TRBV7-9	14	CASSRKTERTEAFF	TGTGCCAGCAGCCGAAAGACTGAGAGGACTGAAGCTTTCTTT
.	.	TRBJ2-1	TRBV4-3	16	CASSLIADSPRNEQFF	TGCGCCAGCAGCCTTATAGCGGACTCTCCGAGAAATGAGCAGTTCTTC
.	medium-sized	TRBJ1-3	TRBV4-1	14	CASSQGTAGNTIYF	TGCGCCAGCAGCCAAGGGACAGCTGGAAACACCATATATTTT
TRBD1	.	TRBJ2-5	TRBV7-9	14	CASSFDRGRETQYF	TGTGCCAGCAGCTTCGACAGGGGCAGAGAGACCCAGTACTTC
.	.	TRBJ2-7	TRBV7-9	13	CASSLEQPYEQYF	TGTGCCAGCAGCTTAGAACAGCCCTACGAGCAGTACTTC
TRBD1	.	TRBJ2-1	TRBV9	16	CASSAPPGQVIGEQFF	TGTGCCAGCAGCGCCCCTCCGGGACAGGTGATCGGAGAGCAGTTCTTC
TRBD1	.	TRBJ1-2	TRBV7-2	12	CAGRGQGYGYTF	TGTGCCGGCAGGGGGCAGGGCTATGGCTACACCTTC
TRBD2	.	TRBJ2-7	TRBV11-2	14	CASSASGTRGEQYF	TGTGCCAGCAGCGCTAGCGGGACACGGGGCGAGCAGTACTTC
.	.	TRBJ2-1	TRBV30	15	CAWSVRGALYNEQFF	TGTGCCTGGAGTGTACGGGGGGCCTTATACAATGAGCAGTTCTTC
.	.	TRBJ1-1	TRBV6-5	15	CASSYPGRGNTEAFF	TGTGCCAGCAGTTACCCCGGGAGGGGTAACACTGAAGCTTTCTTT
TRBD1	.	TRBJ2-1	TRBV5-1	15	CASSFRTGNYNEQFF	TGCGCCAGCAGCTTTAGGACAGGTAACTACAATGAGCAGTTCTTC
TRBD1	once	TRBJ2-2	TRBV5-1	15	CASSLTGQGTGELFF	TGCGCCAGCAGTCTCACGGGACAGGGAACCGGGGAGCTGTTTTTT
.	.	TRBJ1-5	TRBV27	17	CASSSYAGPGVNQPQHF	TGTGCCAGCAGCTCTTACGCCGGACCAGGGGTGAATCAGCCCCAGCATTTT
TRBD1	.	TRBJ1-4	TRBV18	13	CASSKTGGEKLFF	TGTGCCAGCTCAAAGACAGGGGGAGAAAAACTGTTTTTT
TRBD1	.	TRBJ1-2	TRBV9	15	CASSVGDRDDYGYTF	TGTGCCAGCAGCGTAGGGGACAGGGATGACTATGGCTACACCTTC
TRBD1	.	TRBJ1-1	TRBV7-2	13	CASSLAREQGAFF	TGTGCCAGCAGCTTAGCGCGGGAACAGGGGGCTTTCTTT
TRBD2	.	TRBJ2-3	TRBV30	16	CAWVPGGLAGRDTQYF	TGTGCCTGGGTACCAGGAGGCCTAGCGGGACGAGATACGCAGTATTTT
.	.	TRBJ2-3	TRBV6-5	13	CATFPPGTDTQYF	TGTGCCACCTTCCCCCCGGGCACAGATACGCAGTATTTT
.	.	TRBJ1-5	TRBV7-3	14	CASSLNRDNQPQHF	TGTGCCAGCAGCCTAAACAGGGACAATCAGCCCCAGCATTTT
.	.	TRBJ1-1	TRBV7-2	16	CASSLGPPAGNTEAFF	TGTGCCAGCAGCTTAGGCCCCCCTGCGGGGAACACTGAAGCTTTCTTT
TRBD1	.	TRBJ2-7	TRBV5-6	12	CASSLWDREPDF	TGTGCCAGCAGCTTATGGGACAGGGAGCCTGATTTC
.	.	TRBJ1-3	TRBV6-6	15	CASTNRLDSGNTIYF	TGTGCCAGCACAAACAGGCTTGACTCTGGAAACACCATATATTTT
.	.	TRBJ2-4	TRBV7-2	16	CASSLGQRLAKNIQYF	TGTGCCAGCAGCTTAGGACAGCGATTAGCCAAAAACATTCAGTACTTC
TRBD2	.	TRBJ2-7	TRBV5-1	16	CASSLRASGDIYEQYF	TGCGCCAGCAGCTTGAGGGCGAGCGGGGATATCTACGAGCAGTACTTC
TRBD2	.	TRBJ2-3	TRBV5-4	14	CASSRTSGPDTQYF	TGTGCCAGCAGCCGGACTAGCGGGCCAGATACGCAGTATTTT
.	.	TRBJ2-2	TRBV11-3	14	CASSTTGAAGELFF	TGTGCCAGCAGCACAACGGGAGCGGCCGGGGAGCTGTTTTTT
.	.	TRBJ2-5	TRBV27	13	CASRTVLQETQYF	TGTGCCAGCCGGACTGTTCTCCAAGAGACCCAGTACTTC
TRBD1	.	TRBJ1-1	TRBV6-5	13	CASSYSGRGYAFF	TGTGCCAGCAGTTACTCGGGCAGGGGGTATGCTTTCTTT
.	few	TRBJ1-6	TRBV14	15	CASSLQSSYNSPLHF	TGTGCCAGCAGCTTACAGAGCTCCTATAATTCACCCCTCCACTTT
.	.	TRBJ2-3	TRBV5-1	12	CASSTDRFTQYF	TGCGCCAGCAGCACCGACAGGTTTACGCAGTATTTT
TRBD2	.	TRBJ2-7	TRBV6-1	15	CASSEVSGGSYEQYF	TGTGCCAGCAGTGAAGTGAGCGGGGGGTCCTACGAGCAGTACTTC
TRBD2	.	TRBJ2-5	TRBV7-2	14	CASSFLAAQETQYF	TGTGCCAGCAGCTTTCTAGCGGCCCAAGAGACCCAGTACTTC
TRBD2	.	TRBJ2-7	TRBV7-3	15	CASARNSGKGYEQYF	TGTGCCAGCGCCCGTAATAGCGGGAAGGGCTACGAGCAGTACTTC